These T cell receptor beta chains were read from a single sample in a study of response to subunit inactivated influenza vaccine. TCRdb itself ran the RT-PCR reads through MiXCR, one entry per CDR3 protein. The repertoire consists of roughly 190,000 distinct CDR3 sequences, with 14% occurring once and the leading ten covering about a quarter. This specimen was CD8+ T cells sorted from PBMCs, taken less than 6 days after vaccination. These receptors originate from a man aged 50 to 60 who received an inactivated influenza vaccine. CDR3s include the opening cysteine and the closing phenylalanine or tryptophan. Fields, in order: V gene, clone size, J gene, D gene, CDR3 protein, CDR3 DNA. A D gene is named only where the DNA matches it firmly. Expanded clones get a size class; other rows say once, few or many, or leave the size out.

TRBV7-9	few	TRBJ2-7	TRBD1	CASSFDRGEQYF	TGTGCCAGCAGCTTTGACAGGGGTGAGCAGTACTTC
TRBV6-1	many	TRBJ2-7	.	CASSDRTASYEQYF	TGTGCCAGCAGTGACAGGACAGCATCCTACGAGCAGTACTTC
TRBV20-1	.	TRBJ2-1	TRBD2	CCASSSLAGGFSYNEQFF	TGCTGTGCTAGCTCTAGCCTAGCGGGGGGGTTTTCCTACAATGAGCAGTTCTTC
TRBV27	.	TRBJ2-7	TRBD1	CASSAPGTGYYEQYF	TGTGCCAGCAGTGCCCCCGGGACAGGGTACTACGAGCAGTACTTC
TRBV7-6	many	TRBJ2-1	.	CASSLVGGPYNEQFF	TGTGCCAGCAGCTTAGTTGGGGGCCCCTACAATGAGCAGTTCTTC
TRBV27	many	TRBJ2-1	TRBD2	CASSFSSGAYNEQFF	TGTGCCAGCAGTTTTTCAAGCGGGGCTTACAATGAGCAGTTCTTC
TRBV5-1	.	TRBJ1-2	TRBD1	CASSAEQGASHGYTF	TGCGCCAGCAGCGCGGAACAGGGGGCGAGCCATGGCTACACCTTC
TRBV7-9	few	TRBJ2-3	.	CASSQTSQRYTDTQYF	TGTGCCAGCAGCCAAACCTCTCAAAGGTACACAGATACGCAGTATTTT
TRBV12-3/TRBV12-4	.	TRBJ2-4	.	CASSFPTELAKNIQYF	TGTGCCAGCAGTTTCCCGACCGAACTAGCCAAAAACATTCAGTACTTC
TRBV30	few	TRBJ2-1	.	CAWSVGAYNEQFF	TGTGCCTGGAGTGTAGGCGCATACAATGAGCAGTTCTTC
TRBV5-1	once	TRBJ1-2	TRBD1	CASSWGQGAWGNYGYTF	TGCGCCAGCAGCTGGGGACAGGGGGCCTGGGGGAACTATGGCTACACCTTC
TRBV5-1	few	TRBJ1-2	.	CASSLFFGESRYGYTF	TGCGCCAGCAGCTTGTTTTTTGGGGAGTCAAGATATGGCTACACCTTC
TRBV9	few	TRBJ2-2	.	CASSGTGGWTGELFF	TGTGCCAGCAGCGGGACAGGAGGGTGGACCGGGGAGCTGTTTTTT
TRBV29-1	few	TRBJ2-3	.	CSVPRTDTQYF	TGCAGCGTTCCTAGAACGGATACGCAGTATTTT
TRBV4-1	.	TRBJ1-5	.	CASSQSPGDSNQPQHF	TGCGCCAGCAGCCAAAGCCCGGGAGATAGCAATCAGCCCCAGCATTTT
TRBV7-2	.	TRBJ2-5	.	CASSLTGASVGETQYF	TGTGCCAGCAGCTTAACGGGCGCAAGTGTGGGAGAGACCCAGTACTTC
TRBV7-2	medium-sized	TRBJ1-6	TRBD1	CASSEDRGHPYNSPLHF	TGTGCCAGCAGCGAGGACAGGGGCCACCCCTATAATTCACCCCTCCACTTT
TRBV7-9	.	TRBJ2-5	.	CASSLIEAEQETQYF	TGTGCCAGCAGCTTGATAGAAGCGGAGCAAGAGACCCAGTACTTC
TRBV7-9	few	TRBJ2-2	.	CASSDPGTQNTGELFF	TGTGCCAGCAGCGATCCCGGGACCCAGAACACCGGGGAGCTGTTTTTT
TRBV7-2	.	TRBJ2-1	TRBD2	CASSLDVGTIYNEQFF	TGTGCCAGCAGCTTAGACGTCGGGACTATCTACAATGAGCAGTTCTTC
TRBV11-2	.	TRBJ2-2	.	CASLVWVGGANTGELFF	TGTGCCAGCCTTGTCTGGGTCGGGGGAGCGAACACCGGGGAGCTGTTTTTT
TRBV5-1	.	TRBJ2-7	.	CASSTGTTGYEQYF	TGCGCCAGCAGCACGGGGACCACGGGGTACGAGCAGTACTTC
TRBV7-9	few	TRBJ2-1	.	CASSLAVNNNEQFF	TGTGCCAGCAGCTTAGCGGTGAACAACAATGAGCAGTTCTTC
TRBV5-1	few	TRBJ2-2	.	CASKGEVTGELFF	TGCGCCAGCAAGGGCGAGGTCACCGGGGAGCTGTTTTTT
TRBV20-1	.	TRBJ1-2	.	CSARRSRSGYTF	TGCAGTGCTAGGAGAAGCAGATCCGGCTACACCTTC
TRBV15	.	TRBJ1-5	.	CATSRDSLLNQPQHF	TGTGCCACCAGCAGAGATTCTCTTCTCAATCAGCCCCAGCATTTT
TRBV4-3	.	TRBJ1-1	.	CASSQDQTAMNTEAFF	TGCGCCAGCAGCCAAGATCAGACAGCCATGAACACTGAAGCTTTCTTT
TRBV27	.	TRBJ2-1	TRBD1	CASSLFPGQGNYNEQFF	TGTGCCAGCAGTTTATTTCCGGGACAGGGTAACTACAATGAGCAGTTCTTC
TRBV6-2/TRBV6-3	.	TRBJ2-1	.	CASVQRESSYNEQFF	TGTGCCAGCGTTCAACGGGAGAGCTCCTACAATGAGCAGTTCTTC
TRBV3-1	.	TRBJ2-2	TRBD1	CASSRGTGISGELFF	TGTGCCAGCAGCCGCGGGACAGGGATCTCCGGGGAGCTGTTTTTT
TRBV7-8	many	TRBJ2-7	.	CASSRQRGAEYEQYF	TGTGCCAGCAGCAGGCAGAGGGGGGCAGAGTACGAGCAGTACTTC
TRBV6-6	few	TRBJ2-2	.	CASTTNTGELFF	TGTGCCAGCACAACAAACACCGGGGAGCTGTTTTTT
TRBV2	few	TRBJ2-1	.	CASQSGHRSSNEQFF	TGTGCCAGCCAATCGGGACACCGTTCCTCCAATGAGCAGTTCTTC
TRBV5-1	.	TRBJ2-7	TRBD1	CASSLKQGGHEQYF	TGCGCCAGCAGCTTGAAACAGGGGGGCCACGAGCAGTACTTC
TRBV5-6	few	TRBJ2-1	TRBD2	CASSLEGGSSYNEQFF	TGTGCCAGCAGCTTGGAGGGCGGGAGCTCCTACAATGAGCAGTTCTTC
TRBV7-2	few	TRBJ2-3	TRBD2	CASSFSGGAPDTQYF	TGTGCCAGCAGCTTTAGCGGGGGGGCCCCAGATACGCAGTATTTT
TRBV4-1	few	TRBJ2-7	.	CASRLSPGLTYEQYF	TGCGCCAGCAGATTAAGCCCGGGACTCACCTACGAGCAGTACTTC
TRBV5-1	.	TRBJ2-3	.	CASSSEGPISTDTQYF	TGCGCCAGCAGCTCCGAGGGACCGATTAGCACAGATACGCAGTATTTT
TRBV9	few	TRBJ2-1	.	CASSVASSTYNEQFF	TGTGCCAGCAGCGTAGCTTCTAGCACCTACAATGAGCAGTTCTTC
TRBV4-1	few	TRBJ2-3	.	CASSQVIPRPAFTDTQYF	TGCGCCAGCAGCCAAGTAATCCCCCGGCCAGCTTTCACAGATACGCAGTATTTT
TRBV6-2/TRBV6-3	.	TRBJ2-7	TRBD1	CASSYSFTGGNYEQYF	TGTGCCAGCAGTTACTCGTTTACAGGGGGCAACTACGAGCAGTACTTC
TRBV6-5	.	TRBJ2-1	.	CASSYPRDGQNFNEQFF	TGTGCCAGCAGTTACCCGAGAGACGGGCAGAATTTCAATGAGCAGTTCTTC
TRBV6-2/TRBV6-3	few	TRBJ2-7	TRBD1	CASSYSTGTENEQYF	TGTGCCAGCAGTTACTCGACGGGGACAGAAAACGAGCAGTACTTC
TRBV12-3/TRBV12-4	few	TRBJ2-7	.	CASSLGLRGEQYF	TGTGCCAGCAGTTTAGGACTCCGGGGCGAGCAGTACTTC
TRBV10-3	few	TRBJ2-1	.	CAISESPSGSTLYNEQFF	TGTGCCATCAGTGAGTCTCCCTCCGGAAGTACCCTTTACAATGAGCAGTTCTTC
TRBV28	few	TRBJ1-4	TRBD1	CASSPRQGLKRLNEKLFF	TGTGCCAGCAGCCCGAGACAGGGCCTTAAACGACTTAATGAAAAACTGTTTTTT
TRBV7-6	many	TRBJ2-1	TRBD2	CASSLEVAGAGYNEQFF	TGTGCCAGCAGCTTAGAGGTAGCGGGAGCGGGCTACAATGAGCAGTTCTTC
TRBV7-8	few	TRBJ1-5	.	CASSSAVPHSNQPQHF	TGTGCCAGCAGCTCTGCCGTACCTCATAGCAATCAGCCCCAGCATTTT
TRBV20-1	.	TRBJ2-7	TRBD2	CSARGLEREAPGSYEQYF	TGCAGTGCTAGAGGGCTCGAGCGGGAGGCCCCGGGCTCCTACGAGCAGTACTTC
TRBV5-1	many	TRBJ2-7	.	CASSLIESSYEQYF	TGCGCCAGCAGCCTAATCGAAAGCTCCTACGAGCAGTACTTC
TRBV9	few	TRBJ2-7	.	CASSVATGPSYEQYF	TGTGCCAGCAGCGTAGCAACAGGCCCTTCCTACGAGCAGTACTTC
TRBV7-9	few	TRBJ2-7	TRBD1	CATGTGGAEQYF	TGTGCCACCGGGACAGGGGGCGCCGAGCAGTACTTC
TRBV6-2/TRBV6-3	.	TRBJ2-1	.	CASSSTPLAYNEQFF	TGTGCCAGCAGCTCAACACCGTTAGCGTACAATGAGCAGTTCTTC
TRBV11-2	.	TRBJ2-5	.	CASSLVYQQETQYF	TGTGCCAGCAGCTTAGTGTACCAGCAAGAGACCCAGTACTTC
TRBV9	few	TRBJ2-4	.	CASSVVGLPRDIQYF	TGTGCCAGCAGCGTAGTTGGCCTCCCTCGGGACATTCAGTACTTC
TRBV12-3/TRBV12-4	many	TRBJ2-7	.	CAIRTYFDEQYF	TGTGCCATCAGGACCTATTTTGACGAGCAGTACTTC
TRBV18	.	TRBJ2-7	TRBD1	CASSLPGQGGEQYF	TGTGCCAGCTCACTACCGGGACAGGGGGGCGAGCAGTACTTC